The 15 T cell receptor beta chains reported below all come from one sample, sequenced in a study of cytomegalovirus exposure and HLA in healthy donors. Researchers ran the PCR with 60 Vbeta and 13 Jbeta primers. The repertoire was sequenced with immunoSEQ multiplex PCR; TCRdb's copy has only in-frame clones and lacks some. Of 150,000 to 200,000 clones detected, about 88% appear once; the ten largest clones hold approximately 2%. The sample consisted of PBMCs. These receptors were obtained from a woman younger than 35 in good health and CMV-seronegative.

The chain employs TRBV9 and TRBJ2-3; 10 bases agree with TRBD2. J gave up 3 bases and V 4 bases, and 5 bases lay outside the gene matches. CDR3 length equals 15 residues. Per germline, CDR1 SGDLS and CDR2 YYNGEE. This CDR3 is CASSWSGRETDTQYF. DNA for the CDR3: TGTGCCAGCAGCTGGAGCGGGAGGGAGACAGATACGCAGTATTTT.

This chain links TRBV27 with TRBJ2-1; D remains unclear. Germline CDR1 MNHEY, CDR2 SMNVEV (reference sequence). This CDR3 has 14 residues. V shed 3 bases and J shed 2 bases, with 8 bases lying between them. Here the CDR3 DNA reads TGTGCCAGCAGTTTTGGAGTGACCTACAATGAGCAGTTCTTC. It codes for CASSFGVTYNEQFF.

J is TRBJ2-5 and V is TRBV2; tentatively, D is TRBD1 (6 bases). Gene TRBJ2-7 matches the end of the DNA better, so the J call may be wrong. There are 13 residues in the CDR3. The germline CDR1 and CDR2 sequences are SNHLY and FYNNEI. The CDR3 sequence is CASTMDRFYEQYF. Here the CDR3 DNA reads TGTGCCAGCACAATGGACAGATTCTACGAGCAGTACTTC.

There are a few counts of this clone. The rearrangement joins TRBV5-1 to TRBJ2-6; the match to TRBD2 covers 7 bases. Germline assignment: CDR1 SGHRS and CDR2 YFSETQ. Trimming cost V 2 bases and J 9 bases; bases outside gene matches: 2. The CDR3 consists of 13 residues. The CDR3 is CASSFREGNVLTF. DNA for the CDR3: TGCGCCAGCAGCTTTAGGGAGGGCAACGTCCTGACTTTC.

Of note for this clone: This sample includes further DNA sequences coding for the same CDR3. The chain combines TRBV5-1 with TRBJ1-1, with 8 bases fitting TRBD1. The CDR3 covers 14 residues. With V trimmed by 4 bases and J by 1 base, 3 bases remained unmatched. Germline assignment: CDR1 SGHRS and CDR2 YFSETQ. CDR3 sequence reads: CASSLDRANTEAFF. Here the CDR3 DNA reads TGCGCCAGCAGCCTGGACAGGGCGAACACTGAAGCTTTCTTT. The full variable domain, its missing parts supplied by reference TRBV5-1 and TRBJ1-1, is KAGVTQTPRYLIKTRGQQVTLSCSPISGHRSVSWYQQTPGQGLQFLFEYFSETQRNKGNFPGRFSGRQFSNSRSEMNVSTLELGDSALYLCASSLDRANTEAFFGQGTRLTVV.

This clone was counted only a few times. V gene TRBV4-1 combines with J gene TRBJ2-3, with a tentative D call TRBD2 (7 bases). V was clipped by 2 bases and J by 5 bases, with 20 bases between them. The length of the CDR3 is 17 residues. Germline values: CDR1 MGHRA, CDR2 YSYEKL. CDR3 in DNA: TGCGCCAGCAGCCAACCCCTTAGAAGGGGGGGCAAAGATACGCAGTATTTT. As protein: CASSQPLRRGGKDTQYF.

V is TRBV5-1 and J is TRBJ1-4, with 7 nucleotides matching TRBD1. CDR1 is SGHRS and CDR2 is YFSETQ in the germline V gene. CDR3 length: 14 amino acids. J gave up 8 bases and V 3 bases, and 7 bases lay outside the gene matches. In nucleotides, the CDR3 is TGCGCCAGCAGCTCGACAGGGAATTGGGAAAAACTGTTTTTT. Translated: CASSSTGNWEKLFF.

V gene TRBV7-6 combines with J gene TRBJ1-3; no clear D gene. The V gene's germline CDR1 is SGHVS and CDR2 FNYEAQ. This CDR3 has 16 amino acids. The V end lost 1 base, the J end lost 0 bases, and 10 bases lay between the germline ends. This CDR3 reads CASSLGGLPSGNTIYF. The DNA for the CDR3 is TGTGCCAGCAGCTTAGGCGGCCTCCCCTCTGGAAACACCATATATTTT.

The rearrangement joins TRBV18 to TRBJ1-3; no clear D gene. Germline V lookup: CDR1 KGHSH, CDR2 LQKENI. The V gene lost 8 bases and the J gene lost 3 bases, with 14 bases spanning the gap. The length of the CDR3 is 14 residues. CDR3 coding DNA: TGTGCCAGCACATTGAATAGAGGTGGAAACACCATATATTTT. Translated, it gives CASTLNRGGNTIYF.

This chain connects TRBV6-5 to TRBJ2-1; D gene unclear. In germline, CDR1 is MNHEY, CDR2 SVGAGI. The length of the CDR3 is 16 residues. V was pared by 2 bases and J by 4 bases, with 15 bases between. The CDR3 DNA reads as TGTGCCAGCAGTTACGTTCCGGGTAACTATTACAATGAGCAGTTCTTC. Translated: CASSYVPGNYYNEQFF.

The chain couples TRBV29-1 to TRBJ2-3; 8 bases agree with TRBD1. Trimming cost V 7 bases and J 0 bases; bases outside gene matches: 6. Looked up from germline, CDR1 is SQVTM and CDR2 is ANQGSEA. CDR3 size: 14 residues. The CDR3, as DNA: TGCAGCGGCCGGGGGACAGGAAGCACAGATACGCAGTATTTT. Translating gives CSGRGTGSTDTQYF.

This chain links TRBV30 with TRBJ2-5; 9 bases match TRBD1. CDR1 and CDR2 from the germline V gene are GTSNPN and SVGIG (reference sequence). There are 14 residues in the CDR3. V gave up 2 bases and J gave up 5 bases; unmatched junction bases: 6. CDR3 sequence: CAWSRGTGQETQYF. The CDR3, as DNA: TGTGCCTGGAGTAGAGGGACAGGGCAGGAGACCCAGTACTTC.

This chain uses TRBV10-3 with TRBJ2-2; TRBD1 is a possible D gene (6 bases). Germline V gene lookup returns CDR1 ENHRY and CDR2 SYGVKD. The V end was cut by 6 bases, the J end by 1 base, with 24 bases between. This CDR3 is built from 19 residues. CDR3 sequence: CAIRTSLERGSKNTGELFF. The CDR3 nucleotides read TGTGCCATCAGAACCTCATTAGAAAGGGGGTCAAAGAACACCGGGGAGCTGTTTTTT.

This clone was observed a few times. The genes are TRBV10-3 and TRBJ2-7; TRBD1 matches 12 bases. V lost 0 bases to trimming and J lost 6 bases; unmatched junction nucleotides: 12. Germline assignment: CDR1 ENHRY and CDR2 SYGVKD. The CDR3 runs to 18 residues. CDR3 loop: CAISESLLEGQGALEQYF. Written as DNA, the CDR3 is TGTGCCATCAGTGAGTCTTTGTTGGAGGGACAGGGGGCTCTCGAGCAGTACTTC.

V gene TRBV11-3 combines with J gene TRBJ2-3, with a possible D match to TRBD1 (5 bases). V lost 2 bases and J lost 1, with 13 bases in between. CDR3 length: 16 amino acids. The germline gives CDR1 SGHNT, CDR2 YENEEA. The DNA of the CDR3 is TGTGCCAGCAGCTTATATGGGTCCAGGGGCACAGATACGCAGTATTTT. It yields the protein CASSLYGSRGTDTQYF.